Shown below are 17 T cell receptor beta chains from a single sample sequenced in a study of T cell responses to AZD1222 COVID-19 vaccine. Repertoires were generated with immunoSEQ multiplex PCR, while TCRdb's copy carries only in-frame clones and drops some. The data contain about 53,000 clones, around 84% of them singletons. The sequencing here drew on peripheral blood, taken on day 0 of AZD1222 vaccination. Receptors originate from an adult in good health.

This clone turned up a few times. This sequence joins TRBV10-1 and TRBJ2-2; D gene unclear. V was shortened by 5 bases and J by 3 bases, with 10 bases between the two germline ends. The CDR3 is made up of 14 amino acids. The germline CDR1 and CDR2 sequences are WNHNN and SYGVQD (reference sequence). The DNA of the CDR3 is TGCGCCAGCAGTACCCGGGCGGACACCGGGGAGCTGTTTTTT. This gives the protein CASSTRADTGELFF.

The V call is TRBV10-2, the J call TRBJ2-7; maybe TRBD1 (5 bases). The V and J ends lost 3 bases and 2 bases respectively, with 14 bases between them. The CDR3 is made up of 15 amino acids. CDR1 is WSHSY and CDR2 is SAAADI in the germline V gene. CDR3 sequence (DNA): TGCGCCAGCAGTGATGGGGCAGCCCGAACCTACGAGCAGTACTTC. Encoded protein: CASSDGAARTYEQYF.

The chain uses TRBV28 and TRBJ1-5, with D possibly being TRBD1 (5 bases). The CDR3 spans 16 residues. From germline, CDR1 is MDHEN and CDR2 SYDVKM. The germline V and J ends were trimmed by 9 bases and 1 base, with 19 bases remaining between them. As DNA, the CDR3 is TGTGCCAGTCGGCGTGGTGTGGGGGGGAGCAATCAGCCCCAGCATTTT. Its protein is CASRRGVGGSNQPQHF.

This clone has only a few counts. The chain employs TRBV5-1 and TRBJ2-7, with D hard to call. This CDR3 has 14 residues. Germline CDR1 reads SGHRS; CDR2 reads YFSETQ. V lost 1 base, J lost 3 bases, and 11 bases lay in between. The CDR3 nucleotides read TGCGCCAGCAGCTTGCGTGATTTGGGCTACGAGCAGTACTTC. Amino acid sequence: CASSLRDLGYEQYF.

This chain connects TRBV19 to TRBJ2-6; 7 positions agree with TRBD1. The CDR3 is made up of 17 amino acids. The germline gives CDR1 LNHDA, CDR2 SQIVND (reference sequence). V shed 4 bases, J shed 2 bases, and the junction held 8 bases outside the gene matches. The CDR3 bases are TGTGCCAGTAGTACTGGGACAGACGATACTGGGGCCAACGTCCTGACTTTC. This sequence encodes CASSTGTDDTGANVLTF.

The genes are TRBV2 and TRBJ1-1; possible D gene TRBD1, 5 bases. Trimming cost V 5 bases and J 0 bases, with 13 bases left between them. The CDR3 has 15 amino acids. Germline lookup yields CDR1 SNHLY and CDR2 FYNNEI. The CDR3 region is CASSPSIQVNTEAFF. The DNA for the CDR3 is TGTGCCAGCAGTCCGTCAATACAGGTGAACACTGAAGCTTTCTTT.

The chain carries TRBV11-2 and TRBJ2-2; D gene unclear. Germline V gene sequence: CDR1 SGHAT, CDR2 FQNNGV. V lost 5 bases to trimming and J lost 7 bases, with 20 bases between them. This CDR3 has 16 residues. CDR3 residues: CASSGRGAAGVGELFF. The CDR3 nucleotides read TGTGCCAGCAGCGGCCGCGGAGCCGCTGGAGTCGGGGAGCTGTTTTTT.

This chain links TRBV12-3 or TRBV12-4 with TRBJ2-2; D gene unclear. Trimming cost V 1 base and J 8 bases, with 8 bases left between them. The CDR3 contains 13 residues. The DNA for the CDR3 is TGTGCCAGCAGTTTAGTCGTGGGAGGGGAGCTGTTTTTT. It is translated as CASSLVVGGELFF.

This chain links TRBV10-3 with TRBJ2-1, with 16 bases identical to TRBD2. Germline V gene lookup returns CDR1 ENHRY and CDR2 SYGVKD. J lost 2 bases, V lost 6 bases, and 7 bases had no gene match. This CDR3 has 18 residues. The CDR3 nucleotides read TGTGCCATCAGCGGGACTAGCGGGGGGGAGTTACCCTACAATGAGCAGTTCTTC. Its translation is CAISGTSGGELPYNEQFF.

V is TRBV28 and J is TRBJ1-2; D call uncertain. V was trimmed by 3 bases and J by 8 bases, leaving 7 bases between them. CDR1 and CDR2 from the germline V gene are MDHEN and SYDVKM. The CDR3 is made up of 11 amino acids. CDR3 DNA sequence: TGTGCCAGCAGTTTTGAATTGGGCTACACCTTC. As protein: CASSFELGYTF.

This rearrangement joins TRBV7-8 to TRBJ1-1, with D possibly TRBD1 on 6 matching bases. The CDR3 runs to 14 residues. CDR1 SGHVS and CDR2 FQNEAQ come from the germline V gene. V was clipped by 5 bases and J by 6 bases, with 16 bases between them. The CDR3 here is CASSPRDTKAEAFF. The CDR3 DNA reads as TGTGCCAGCAGCCCCCGGGACACTAAAGCTGAAGCTTTCTTT. Together with reference TRBV7-8 and TRBJ1-1, the CDR3 gives the full variable domain: GAGVSQSPRYKVAKRGQDVALRCDPISGHVSLFWYQQALGQGPEFLTYFQNEAQLDKSGLPSDRFFAERPEGSVSTLKIQRTQQEDSAVYLCASSPRDTKAEAFFGQGTRLTVV.

The chain carries TRBV5-1 and TRBJ2-6; 11 bases line up with TRBD1. Germline V gene data show CDR1 as SGHRS and CDR2 as YFSETQ. This CDR3 comprises 17 residues. V was pared by 4 bases and J by 2 bases, with 5 bases of the junction left unmatched. The CDR3 reads CASSHGQGATGANVLTF. CDR3 in DNA: TGCGCCAGCAGCCATGGACAGGGGGCGACTGGGGCCAACGTCCTGACTTTC. Variable domain in full (rest from reference TRBV5-1 and TRBJ2-6): KAGVTQTPRYLIKTRGQQVTLSCSPISGHRSVSWYQQTPGQGLQFLFEYFSETQRNKGNFPGRFSGRQFSNSRSEMNVSTLELGDSALYLCASSHGQGATGANVLTFGAGSRLTVL.

The chain is built from TRBV9 and TRBJ2-7; D gene uncertain. The V gene's germline CDR1 is SGDLS and CDR2 YYNGEE. V was shortened by 3 bases and J by 5 bases, with 6 bases between the two germline ends. The CDR3 is 11 amino acids. CDR3 sequence reads: CASSGLNEQYF. CDR3 bases: TGTGCCAGCAGCGGGTTGAACGAGCAGTACTTC.

The rearrangement uses TRBV4-2 and TRBJ2-7; no clear D gene. This CDR3 region has 14 residues. Germline CDR1 and CDR2: LGHNA and YNFKEQ. V dropped 0 bases and J dropped 6 bases, with 12 bases sitting between them. CDR3: CASSQDGRTPEQYF. CDR3 DNA: TGTGCCAGCAGCCAAGATGGCAGGACCCCCGAGCAGTACTTC.

The rearrangement uses TRBV13 and TRBJ1-2; the match to TRBD1 covers 10 bases. The CDR3 length is 14 residues. Looked up from germline, CDR1 is PRHDT and CDR2 is FYEKMQ (reference sequence). V gave up 4 bases and J gave up 2 bases; unmatched junction bases: 1. The chain's CDR3 is CASSWGQGNYGYTF. The CDR3 nucleotides are TGTGCCAGCAGCTGGGGACAGGGGAACTATGGCTACACCTTC.

V usage is TRBV7-2 and J usage is TRBJ2-7; the D is unclear. The CDR3 spans 13 residues. In germline, CDR1 is SGHTA, CDR2 FQGNSA. Trimming shortened V by 2 bases and J by 1 base, and 6 bases separated the two germline ends. CDR3: CASSLPSSYEQYF. The CDR3 DNA follows: TGTGCCAGCAGCTTACCCTCTTCCTACGAGCAGTACTTC.

The chain links TRBV19 to TRBJ2-4; 7 nucleotides agree with TRBD2. J lost 9 bases, V lost 7 bases, and 9 bases had no gene match. Germline V gene sequence: CDR1 LNHDA, CDR2 SQIVND (reference sequence). The CDR3 runs 13 residues. CDR3 region: CASTSAGDTIQYF. The CDR3 DNA reads TGTGCCAGTACATCGGCGGGAGATACCATTCAGTACTTC.